The 26 T cell receptor beta chains in this list originate from one sample, sequenced in a study of blood T cell repertoires in COVID-19. Sequenced by immunoSEQ multiplex PCR; TCRdb stores in-frame clones only, minus some. The table includes 150,000 to 200,000 clones, around 80% detected once. The sequencing input was PBMCs or T cells enriched from blood (not recorded which). These receptor sequences come from a man aged 50-60 years who had recovered from COVID-19.

The rearrangement links TRBV30 to TRBJ2-3; the match to TRBD2 covers 12 bases. This CDR3 is built from 15 residues. The V gene's germline CDR1 is GTSNPN and CDR2 SVGIG (reference sequence). V dropped 1 base and J dropped 10; count of bases not matched to a gene: 9. The CDR3 DNA reads TGTGCCTGGAGTGGTGGGACTAGCGGGCTCGGGGCGCAGTATTTT. Its translation is CAWSGGTSGLGAQYF.

J is TRBJ1-5 and V is TRBV10-3; no reliable D call. Trimming took 2 bases from V and 6 from J, leaving 5 bases between them. Germline lookup yields CDR1 ENHRY and CDR2 SYGVKD. This CDR3 region has 12 residues. The chain's CDR3 is CAISEPVQPQHF. The CDR3 coding sequence is TGTGCCATCAGTGAGCCTGTTCAGCCCCAGCATTTT.

The chain joins TRBV10-3 to TRBJ2-5; 9 bases align to TRBD2. Germline lookup yields CDR1 ENHRY and CDR2 SYGVKD. V was pared by 4 bases and J by 4 bases, with 1 base of the junction left unmatched. This CDR3 region has 13 residues. This chain's CDR3 is CAISGGGGETQYF. Written as DNA, the CDR3 is TGTGCCATCAGTGGCGGGGGGGGAGAGACCCAGTACTTC.

This sequence joins TRBV29-1 and TRBJ2-1, with 12 bases aligning to TRBD2. The V gene's germline CDR1 is SQVTM and CDR2 ANQGSEA. This CDR3 contains 14 residues. Germline trimming cut 8 bases from V and 4 bases from J; bases unmatched to any gene: 6. Here the CDR3 reads CSSTSGRMYNEQFF. DNA of the CDR3: TGCAGCTCGACTAGCGGGAGAATGTACAATGAGCAGTTCTTC.

The chain combines TRBV15 with TRBJ1-5; 10 bases line up with TRBD1. After removal of 4 bases from V and 3 bases from J, the junction contained 12 bases not matched to a gene. CDR1 LNHNV and CDR2 YYDKDF come from the germline V gene (reference sequence). The CDR3 length is 18 residues. CDR3 region: CATSITTGGSFSNQPQHF. The CDR3 region has the DNA TGTGCCACCAGCATAACGACAGGGGGCAGTTTCTCCAATCAGCCCCAGCATTTT.

This clone was counted once. The chain couples TRBV27 to TRBJ1-2, with TRBD1 as a possible D gene (5 bases). The CDR3 is 14 amino acids. The ends were cut back, 5 bases at V and 0 bases at J, with 10 bases in the middle. Germline V gives CDR1 MNHEY, CDR2 SMNVEV (reference sequence). CDR3 sequence reads: CASSPRQSNYGYTF. CDR3 DNA: TGTGCCAGCAGTCCCCGACAGTCTAACTATGGCTACACCTTC.

The chain recombines TRBV6-6 with TRBJ1-5, with a tentative D call TRBD1 (6 bases). Germline CDR1 and CDR2: MNHNY and SVGAGI (reference sequence). With 5 bases removed from V and 3 bases from J, the gap between germline ends came to 11 bases. The CDR3 consists of 14 residues. The CDR3 protein is CASSRTAHNQPQHF. The DNA of the CDR3 is TGTGCCAGCAGTCGGACAGCTCACAATCAGCCCCAGCATTTT.

The rearrangement links TRBV5-4 to TRBJ1-3, with no clear D. The CDR3 consists of 12 residues. Trimming took 0 bases from V and 7 from J, leaving 5 bases between them. CDR1 SGHNT and CDR2 YYREEE come from the germline V gene (reference sequence). The CDR3 reads CASSLAGNTIYF. The CDR3 coding sequence is TGTGCCAGCAGCTTGGCGGGGAACACCATATATTTT. Looking up the rest from reference TRBV5-4 and TRBJ1-3 gives the full variable domain: ETGVTQSPTHLIKTRGQQVTLRCSSQSGHNTVSWYQQALGQGPQFIFQYYREEENGRGNFPPRFSGLQFPNYSSELNVNALELDDSALYLCASSLAGNTIYFGEGSWLTVV.

The chain recombines TRBV18 with TRBJ1-3; weak D call: TRBD1 (6 bases). Germline assignment: CDR1 KGHSH and CDR2 LQKENI. The CDR3 extends over 15 amino acids. The germline V and J ends were trimmed by 6 bases and 0 bases, with 12 bases remaining between them. This chain's CDR3 is CASSPGTSSGNTIYF. The CDR3 DNA is TGTGCCAGCTCCCCAGGGACAAGCTCTGGAAACACCATATATTTT.

The V gene is TRBV30, the J gene TRBJ2-1; no clear D. The CDR3 spans 15 residues. Trimming took off 7 bases at V and 7 bases at J, with 23 bases between the two ends. CDR1 is GTSNPN and CDR2 is SVGIG in the germline V gene (reference sequence). The CDR3 region has the DNA TGTGCCTTTTCCCCCCCAAACATGGGCGAGAATGAGCAGTTCTTC. Protein sequence: CAFSPPNMGENEQFF.

This clone was recorded once. The chain uses TRBV19 and TRBJ2-7; 9 bases are a match to TRBD2. CDR3 length: 16 residues. CDR1 LNHDA and CDR2 SQIVND come from the germline V gene (reference sequence). Trimming took 5 bases from V and 5 from J; bases not matched to a gene: 13. The CDR3 region is CASSYRPGLASNEQYF. CDR3 nucleotide sequence: TGTGCCAGTAGTTATCGGCCGGGACTAGCCTCTAACGAGCAGTACTTC.

This clone occurred a few times. The chain links TRBV28 to TRBJ2-7, with D tentatively TRBD2 (6 bases). V was cut by 5 bases and J by 6 bases, with 14 bases left in between. Germline V gene lookup returns CDR1 MDHEN and CDR2 SYDVKM. CDR3 length: 13 amino acids. The CDR3 DNA is TGTGCCAGCAGTACTAGCTTCCCCTCCGAGCAGTACTTC. This gives the protein CASSTSFPSEQYF.

This clone was observed a few times. The CDR3 spells CASALYRGMGNEQFF. In nucleotides, the CDR3 is TGTGCTAGTGCCCTTTACAGGGGAATGGGCAATGAGCAGTTCTTC. V usage is TRBV12-5 and J usage is TRBJ2-1; 7 positions match TRBD1. Germline V gives CDR1 LGHNT, CDR2 FRNRAP. Trimming took 7 bases from V and 6 from J; bases not matched to a gene: 12. The CDR3 totals 15 residues.

The rearrangement joins TRBV28 to TRBJ1-2; D possibly corresponds to TRBD1 (6 bases). This CDR3 comprises 14 residues. V lost 3 bases to trimming and J lost 0 bases, with 8 bases between them. Germline CDR1 and CDR2: MDHEN and SYDVKM. CDR3 sequence reads: CASSLDRTNYGYTF. CDR3 nucleotides: TGTGCCAGCAGTTTGGACAGAACTAACTATGGCTACACCTTC.

The V gene is TRBV24-1, the J gene TRBJ1-1; tentatively, D is TRBD1 (5 bases). Germline CDR1 is KGHDR and CDR2 is SFDVKD. CDR3 length equals 14 residues. V lost 3 bases and J lost 7, with 14 bases in between. In DNA, the CDR3 is TGTGCCACCAGTGATCCCAGGTTGGGGGGTGAAGCTTTCTTT. This translates into CATSDPRLGGEAFF.

V usage is TRBV5-4 and J usage is TRBJ1-3; D gene uncertain. Trimming took 3 bases from V and 2 from J, leaving 15 bases between them. Germline V gene lookup returns CDR1 SGHNT and CDR2 YYREEE (reference sequence). The CDR3 has 16 residues. The CDR3 nucleotides read TGTGCCAGCAGCTCGAAGACCGAGGGCACTGGAAACACCATATATTTT. As protein: CASSSKTEGTGNTIYF.

The chain joins TRBV3-1 (or the pseudogene TRBV3-2) to TRBJ2-7, with a weak D call TRBD2 (6 bases). V was pared by 4 bases and J by 7 bases, with 23 bases between. Germline V gene lookup returns CDR1 LGHDT and CDR2 YNNKEL (reference sequence). The CDR3 has 16 residues. The CDR3 here is CASSPQWEAMDGEQYF. The CDR3 bases are TGTGCCAGCAGCCCACAGTGGGAGGCAATGGATGGGGAGCAGTACTTC.

The rearrangement links TRBV18 to TRBJ2-7, with D perhaps matching TRBD1 (6 bases). V lost 3 bases to trimming and J lost 3 bases, with 12 bases between them. This CDR3 has 14 residues. The germline V gene encodes CDR1 KGHSH and CDR2 LQKENI. For the CDR3, the DNA is TGTGCCAGCTCACCGTCCGGGACAAACTACGAGCAGTACTTC. It specifies CASSPSGTNYEQYF. The full variable domain, with the rest looked up from reference TRBV18 and TRBJ2-7, is NAGVMQNPRHLVRRRGQEARLRCSPMKGHSHVYWYRQLPEEGLKFMVYLQKENIIDESGMPKERFSAEFPKEGPSILRIQQVVRGDSAAYFCASSPSGTNYEQYFGPGTRLTVT.

The chain uses TRBV27 and TRBJ1-4; possibly TRBD1 for D (6 bases). Germline lookup yields CDR1 MNHEY and CDR2 SMNVEV (reference sequence). The V and J ends lost 4 bases and 3 bases respectively, with 15 bases between them. This CDR3 has 16 amino acids. CDR3 loop: CASSSLPGVANEKLFF. The CDR3 DNA reads as TGTGCCAGCAGTTCCCTCCCAGGGGTGGCTAATGAAAAACTGTTTTTT. The complete variable domain, with remaining parts taken from reference TRBV27 and TRBJ1-4, reads EAQVTQNPRYLITVTGKKLTVTCSQNMNHEYMSWYRQDPGLGLRQIYYSMNVEVTDKGDVPEGYKVSRKEKRNFPLILESPSPNQTSLYFCASSSLPGVANEKLFFGSGTQLSVL.

This sequence joins TRBV7-3 and TRBJ1-2, with D tentatively TRBD1 (5 bases). The germline CDR1 and CDR2 sequences are SGHTA and FQGTGA. The V and J ends lost 1 base and 0 bases respectively, with 12 bases between them. This CDR3 comprises 16 residues. The CDR3, as DNA: TGTGCCAGCAGCTTAATGCCGGGGGACTCTAACTATGGCTACACCTTC. This codes for CASSLMPGDSNYGYTF.

The chain employs TRBV14 and TRBJ2-7, with D maybe TRBD2 (5 bases). The V end was cut by 1 base, the J end by 2 bases, with 12 bases between. Germline V gene data show CDR1 as SGHDN and CDR2 as FVKESK. There are 15 residues in the CDR3. CDR3 amino acids: CASSQGWRTAYEQYF. The CDR3 bases are TGTGCCAGCAGCCAAGGTTGGAGGACCGCCTACGAGCAGTACTTC.

The chain links TRBV4-1 to TRBJ1-4; D is uncertain. Looked up from germline, CDR1 is MGHRA and CDR2 is YSYEKL. The CDR3 has 16 amino acids. Trimming removed 1 base from V and 5 bases from J, with 14 bases in between. The CDR3 DNA follows: TGCGCCAGCAGCCAAGTTTGGGCAGGCGAGAATGAAAAACTGTTTTTT. Protein sequence: CASSQVWAGENEKLFF.

The chain combines TRBV7-2 with TRBJ2-7; 10 positions agree with TRBD1. Germline V CDR1 and CDR2: SGHTA, FQGNSA. This CDR3 contains 16 residues. V trimming: 9 bases; J trimming: 3 bases; junction bases outside the gene matches: 14. CDR3 bases: TGTGCCAGTAATGACCTCGGGACAGGGGTTGGCTACGAGCAGTACTTC. It yields the protein CASNDLGTGVGYEQYF.

This rearrangement joins TRBV19 to TRBJ2-3, with TRBD2 as a possible D gene (5 bases). The CDR3 is 12 residues long. Germline lookup yields CDR1 LNHDA and CDR2 SQIVND (reference sequence). V lost 5 bases and J 6 bases, leaving 9 bases between the germline ends. CDR3 region: CASSGGSDTQYF. CDR3 nucleotide sequence: TGTGCCAGTAGTGGAGGTAGTGATACGCAGTATTTT.

To note about this clone: Germline and junction disagree at one end, which may indicate a read error. The rearrangement uses TRBV6-1 and TRBJ2-7; the match to TRBD1 covers 8 bases. The CDR3 length is 14 residues. CDR1 MNHNS and CDR2 SASEGT come from the germline V gene. CDR3 in amino acids: CASNEQGGNYEQYF. CDR3 coding DNA: TGTGCCAGCAATGAACAGGGGGGAAACTACGAGCAGTACTTC.

The rearrangement links TRBV5-1 to TRBJ1-2; 10 positions agree with TRBD1. The CDR3 is 16 amino acids. Trimming took 0 bases from V and 4 from J; bases not matched to a gene: 6. Per the germline V gene, CDR1 is SGHRS and CDR2 is YFSETQ. The CDR3 reads CASSLDPGTGAYGYTF. DNA for the CDR3: TGCGCCAGCAGCTTGGACCCCGGGACAGGGGCCTATGGCTACACCTTC.